This T cell receptor beta chain stems from a study of blood T cells in healthy people across ages. Study results and limitations: Expanded clonotype changes were possibly confounded by unknown donor CMV status.

V lost 4 bases, J lost 1 base, and 18 bases lay in between. This CDR3 has 17 amino acids. The germline V gene has CDR1 SGHTS and CDR2 YDEGEE. Worth noting for this clonotype: The antigen remains undetermined.

Then a second PCR, running roughly 7 to 11 cycles, was carried out with a sample-barcoded 5' primer and a J-beta primer mix. TCRdb used MiXCR to reprocess the 5' RACE reads, holding one entry per CDR3 protein. The data show around 1.5 million distinct CDR3 sequences, roughly 32% seen once. The clonotype was recovered from a woman aged 30 to 39 in good health. This chain uses TRBV5-8 with TRBJ1-5; D remains ambiguous. The sample consisted of blood. The CDR3 loop reads CASSPKRTERSNQPQHF. CDR3 coding DNA: TGTGCCAGCAGCCCAAAACGGACGGAGCGCAGCAATCAGCCCCAGCATTTT.